The 29 T cell receptor beta chains below all came from one sample that was sequenced in a study of control samples from healthy donors and cancer patients. Using immunoSEQ multiplex PCR, the repertoire was profiled, and TCRdb retains in-frame clones only, with some absent. The sample yields about 410,000 clones, 90% seen once. The sequenced sample was PBMCs. These receptors were taken from a man aged 35-49 years with head and neck cancer.

V and J are TRBV4-1 and TRBJ2-1, with TRBD2 identical over 10 bases. The CDR3 has 15 residues. Losses at the gene ends were 0 bases for V and 11 bases for J; bases not matched to a gene: 7. CDR1 is MGHRA and CDR2 is YSYEKL in the germline V gene. The CDR3 reads CASSQEGLLAGKQFF. Here the CDR3 DNA reads TGCGCCAGCAGCCAAGAGGGATTACTAGCGGGAAAGCAGTTCTTC.

This clone was counted many times. The chain recombines TRBV19 with TRBJ1-2, with D possibly matching TRBD1 (5 bases). The CDR3 spans 15 residues. V was cut by 2 bases and J by 1 base, with 11 bases left in between. Germline CDR1 LNHDA, CDR2 SQIVND (reference sequence). The CDR3 region is CASSIWLGDNYGYTF. DNA of the CDR3: TGTGCCAGTAGTATATGGCTGGGGGATAACTATGGCTACACCTTC.

This clone was seen a single time. The chain recombines TRBV29-1 with TRBJ2-7; D is unresolved. Germline values: CDR1 SQVTM, CDR2 ANQGSEA. There are 14 residues in the CDR3. Trimming left V 7 bases short and J 2 bases short, with 18 bases between. CDR3 sequence: CSAGISQVPYEQYF. The CDR3 DNA sequence: TGCAGCGCCGGCATCTCCCAGGTTCCCTACGAGCAGTACTTC.

J is TRBJ2-3 and V is TRBV20-1, with D possibly TRBD2 on 6 matching bases. The V end was cut by 3 bases, the J end by 4 bases, with 14 bases between. From germline, CDR1 is DFQATT and CDR2 SNEGSKA (reference sequence). This CDR3 has 14 amino acids. This CDR3 reads CSASSRDPADTQYF. The CDR3 region has the DNA TGCAGTGCTAGTTCGCGGGATCCTGCAGATACGCAGTATTTT.

The V and J genes are TRBV28 and TRBJ1-2; a weak D match, TRBD1 (5 bases). The CDR3 is 13 amino acids. V lost 5 bases and J 8 bases, leaving 15 bases between the germline ends. Germline lookup yields CDR1 MDHEN and CDR2 SYDVKM. CDR3 sequence reads: CASSLEGFGGYTF. The CDR3 DNA reads TGTGCCAGCAGTCTGGAGGGGTTCGGGGGCTACACCTTC.

V usage is TRBV7-9 and J usage is TRBJ1-1; D is possibly TRBD1 (5 bases). V lost 5 bases and J 8 bases, leaving 12 bases between the germline ends. CDR3 length equals 12 residues. Germline lookup yields CDR1 SEHNR and CDR2 FQNEAQ (reference sequence). This CDR3 reads CASSRGGREAFF. The CDR3 DNA reads as TGTGCCAGCAGCAGGGGAGGGAGAGAAGCTTTCTTT. Filled out from reference TRBV7-9 and TRBJ1-1, the complete variable domain reads DTGVSQNPRHKITKRGQNVTFRCDPISEHNRLYWYRQTLGQGPEFLTYFQNEAQLEKSRLLSDRFSAERPKGSFSTLEIQRTEQGDSAMYLCASSRGGREAFFGQGTRLTVV.

This clone was counted between two and nine times. J is TRBJ2-7 and V is TRBV4-1; D is ambiguous. The germline V gene encodes CDR1 MGHRA and CDR2 YSYEKL. The CDR3 extends over 15 amino acids. Trimming took 4 bases from V and 7 from J, leaving 20 bases between them. The CDR3 coding sequence is TGCGCCAGCAGCCGTATTTCCAGGATTCAGGCGGAGCAGTACTTC. It yields the protein CASSRISRIQAEQYF.

Of note for this clone: At one boundary the junction diverges from the germline segment, which might be a read error. The V and J genes are TRBV6-2 or TRBV6-3 and TRBJ2-7; weak D call: TRBD1 (6 bases). CDR1 and CDR2 (germline): MNHEY, SVGEGT. CDR3 length: 12 amino acids. CDR3 nucleotides: TGTGCCAGCAGTCAAACTGCCGGGACATCTCTCTTC. Translating it yields CASSQTAGTSLF.

The rearrangement links TRBV28 to TRBJ1-1; 9 nucleotides align to TRBD1. Germline V gene lookup returns CDR1 MDHEN and CDR2 SYDVKM. This CDR3 region has 14 residues. Trimming took 6 bases from V and 10 from J; bases not matched to a gene: 12. The CDR3 sequence is CASSTNRGLPRAFF. The CDR3 DNA reads TGTGCCAGCAGCACAAACAGGGGGCTCCCAAGAGCTTTCTTT.

This clone was recorded once. V gene TRBV5-4 combines with J gene TRBJ1-1; D gene unclear. V was shortened by 1 base and J by 1 base, with 8 bases between the two germline ends. The CDR3 loop spans 14 amino acids. The germline V gene has CDR1 SGHNT and CDR2 YYREEE (reference sequence). In DNA, the CDR3 is TGTGCCAGCAGCTTGCTCACCGAGAACACTGAAGCTTTCTTT. Encoded protein: CASSLLTENTEAFF.

This clone was seen a few times. This chain uses TRBV7-8 with TRBJ1-4; D gene unclear. V was shortened by 0 bases and J by 8 bases, with 16 bases between the two germline ends. The CDR3 extends over 16 amino acids. The germline V gene encodes CDR1 SGHVS and CDR2 FQNEAQ. Written as DNA, the CDR3 is TGTGCCAGCAGCTTAGCCGGAGGCCGGAGTAGAGAAAAACTGTTTTTT. As protein: CASSLAGGRSREKLFF.

This chain uses TRBV7-2 with TRBJ1-1; TRBD1 matches at 7 bases. CDR1 and CDR2 (germline): SGHTA, FQGNSA. Trimming cost V 2 bases and J 0 bases; bases outside gene matches: 3. The CDR3 spans 15 residues. The CDR3 sequence is CASSLPGTVNTEAFF. In nucleotides, the CDR3 is TGTGCCAGCAGCTTACCCGGGACAGTGAACACTGAAGCTTTCTTT.

The genes are TRBV30 and TRBJ1-1; a weak D match, TRBD1 (6 bases). Germline V gene sequence: CDR1 GTSNPN, CDR2 SVGIG (reference sequence). V was pared by 5 bases and J by 0 bases, with 10 bases between. This CDR3 has 13 amino acids. CDR3 nucleotides: TGTGCCTGGGTCAGACAGGTGAACACTGAAGCTTTCTTT. Its protein product is CAWVRQVNTEAFF.

The rearrangement joins TRBV12-3 or TRBV12-4 to TRBJ1-2; TRBD1 is a possible D gene (5 bases). Deletions cut 6 bases from V and 8 bases from J, with 16 bases between. The CDR3 consists of 13 residues. In DNA, the CDR3 is TGTGCCAGCAGCCACCTTGGGGCCTCCGGCTACACCTTC. Amino acids: CASSHLGASGYTF.

The V gene is TRBV7-2, the J gene TRBJ1-1; D gene uncertain. CDR1 and CDR2 from the germline V gene are SGHTA and FQGNSA. V lost 4 bases and J lost 6, with 12 bases in between. CDR3 length equals 13 residues. The CDR3 here is CASSSRLAPEAFF. CDR3 bases: TGTGCCAGCAGCTCACGCCTGGCCCCTGAAGCTTTCTTT.

The chain carries TRBV27 and TRBJ2-7, with TRBD1 matching over 7 bases. Per the germline V gene, CDR1 is MNHEY and CDR2 is SMNVEV (reference sequence). This CDR3 spans 13 amino acids. After removal of 5 bases from V and 0 bases from J, the junction contained 1 base not matched to a gene. The CDR3 is CASSDRVSYEQYF. The CDR3 bases are TGTGCCAGCAGTGACAGGGTCTCCTACGAGCAGTACTTC.

The rearrangement joins TRBV19 to TRBJ2-7; TRBD1 aligns across 10 bases. Germline V lookup: CDR1 LNHDA, CDR2 SQIVND (reference sequence). This CDR3 contains 17 residues. J lost 0 bases, V lost 9 bases, and 14 bases had no gene match. CDR3 DNA sequence: TGTGCCAGCTCTAATACCGGGACAGGGGTAAGCTCCTACGAGCAGTACTTC. Protein product: CASSNTGTGVSSYEQYF.

This chain links TRBV24-1 with TRBJ2-3, with a weak D call TRBD2 (6 bases). The length of the CDR3 is 13 residues. Trimming shortened V by 10 bases and J by 1 base, and 11 bases separated the two germline ends. Germline values: CDR1 KGHDR, CDR2 SFDVKD. CDR3 sequence: CATFWEGTDTQYF. CDR3 nucleotide sequence: TGTGCCACATTCTGGGAGGGCACAGATACGCAGTATTTT.

The V and J genes are TRBV5-1 and TRBJ1-1, with D tentatively TRBD1 (6 bases). The germline gives CDR1 SGHRS, CDR2 YFSETQ. V was cut by 0 bases and J by 1 base, with 13 bases left in between. This CDR3 region has 16 residues. The chain's CDR3 is CASSLVPGARNTEAFF. The CDR3 DNA sequence: TGCGCCAGCAGCTTGGTACCGGGGGCGAGGAACACTGAAGCTTTCTTT.

Note on this clone: One end of the junction does not line up with germline, which may come from a read error. The CDR3 loop reads CASSLVGNRDRPLF. CDR3 bases: TGTGCCAGCAGTCTCGTGGGGAATAGGGACAGGCCCTTATTT. The rearrangement links TRBV7-8 to TRBJ1-1; 8 bases are shared with TRBD1. The CDR3 consists of 14 residues. Germline V gives CDR1 SGHVS, CDR2 FQNEAQ.

The V and J genes are TRBV6-5 and TRBJ1-5, with D possibly being TRBD1 (5 bases). The CDR3 spans 13 residues. V lost 6 bases, J lost 5 bases, and 11 bases lay in between. The germline CDR1 and CDR2 sequences are MNHEY and SVGAGI. The CDR3 here is CASRWDSHQPQHF. CDR3 DNA: TGTGCCAGCAGGTGGGACTCCCATCAGCCCCAGCATTTT.

J is TRBJ1-3 and V is TRBV5-4; D is perhaps TRBD1 (5 bases). With 0 bases removed from V and 4 bases from J, the gap between germline ends came to 11 bases. Germline CDR1 and CDR2: SGHNT and YYREEE (reference sequence). The CDR3 is 15 amino acids. CDR3 loop: CASSLGPGKGNTIYF. The CDR3 nucleotides read TGTGCCAGCAGCTTGGGACCAGGGAAGGGAAACACCATATATTTT.

V and J are TRBV13 and TRBJ2-5; D possibly corresponds to TRBD2 (6 bases). Trimming took 2 bases from V and 2 from J, leaving 21 bases between them. The length of the CDR3 is 18 residues. The V gene's germline CDR1 is PRHDT and CDR2 FYEKMQ (reference sequence). CDR3 sequence (DNA): TGTGCCAGCAGCTTAATTCCCGCTGATTGGGACTTGCAAGAGACCCAGTACTTC. This codes for CASSLIPADWDLQETQYF.

J is TRBJ2-2 and V is TRBV7-3; a possible D gene is TRBD2 (6 bases). The CDR3 is 16 amino acids. Looked up from germline, CDR1 is SGHTA and CDR2 is FQGTGA. V lost 5 bases, J lost 4 bases, and 17 bases lay in between. The CDR3 DNA is TGTGCCAGCAGCCTGGGGCGGGGTCGTGGCACCGGGGAGCTGTTTTTT. Protein sequence: CASSLGRGRGTGELFF.

The rearrangement links TRBV6-5 to TRBJ2-1; TRBD1 is a possible D gene (6 bases). The CDR3 extends over 14 amino acids. Per the germline V gene, CDR1 is MNHEY and CDR2 is SVGAGI. V was clipped by 5 bases and J by 4 bases, with 12 bases between them. The CDR3 reads CASSLVDSYNEQFF. DNA for the CDR3: TGTGCCAGCAGTCTCGTGGACAGTTACAATGAGCAGTTCTTC.

The sample holds one count of this clone. V usage is TRBV13 and J usage is TRBJ2-4; TRBD2 agrees at 8 bases. The trim removed 3 bases at V and 8 bases at J, leaving 12 bases unmatched. Germline CDR1 reads PRHDT; CDR2 reads FYEKMQ (reference sequence). CDR3 length: 16 amino acids. The CDR3 DNA sequence: TGTGCCAGCAGCTTGGGCCCTGGTAGCGGGAATGACATTCAGTACTTC. This encodes CASSLGPGSGNDIQYF.

This clone was observed once. The chain recombines TRBV4-1 with TRBJ2-3; the D gene is possibly TRBD2 (5 bases). CDR1 is MGHRA and CDR2 is YSYEKL in the germline V gene. V lost 2 bases and J lost 5, with 17 bases in between. CDR3 length: 16 residues. As DNA, the CDR3 is TGCGCCAGCAGCCAACTTCCGGATCTAGCAAAAGATACGCAGTATTTT. Protein product: CASSQLPDLAKDTQYF.

The rearrangement links TRBV30 to TRBJ1-1; D gene ambiguous. Germline values: CDR1 GTSNPN, CDR2 SVGIG (reference sequence). The CDR3 spans 14 residues. V shed 6 bases and J shed 4 bases, with 18 bases lying between them. The CDR3 DNA follows: TGTGCCTGCACGACCCCGGATTCAGCCACTGAAGCTTTCTTT. This sequence encodes CACTTPDSATEAFF.

V usage is TRBV4-2 and J usage is TRBJ2-4, with 8 nucleotides matching TRBD1. Germline CDR1 reads LGHNA; CDR2 reads YNFKEQ. The V segment lost 0 bases and the J segment 8 bases; nucleotides outside the gene matches: 12. There are 17 residues in the CDR3. CDR3 bases: TGTGCCAGCAGCCAAGAAGTTGGGCAGGGGGCTATATACATTCAGTACTTC. It yields the protein CASSQEVGQGAIYIQYF.